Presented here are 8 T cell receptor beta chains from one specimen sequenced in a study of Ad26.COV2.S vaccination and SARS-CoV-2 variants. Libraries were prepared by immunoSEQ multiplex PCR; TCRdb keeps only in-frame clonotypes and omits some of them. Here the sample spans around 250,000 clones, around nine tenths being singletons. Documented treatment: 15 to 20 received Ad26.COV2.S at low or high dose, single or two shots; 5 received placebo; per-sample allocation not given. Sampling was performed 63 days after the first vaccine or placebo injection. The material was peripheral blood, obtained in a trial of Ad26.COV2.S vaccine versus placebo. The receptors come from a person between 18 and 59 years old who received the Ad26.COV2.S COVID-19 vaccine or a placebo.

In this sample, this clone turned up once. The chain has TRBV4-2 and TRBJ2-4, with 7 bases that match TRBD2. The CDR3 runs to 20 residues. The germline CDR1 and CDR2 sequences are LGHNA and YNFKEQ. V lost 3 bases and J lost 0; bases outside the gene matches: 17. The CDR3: CASSHPSLIWGRGAKNIQYF. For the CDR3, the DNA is TGTGCCAGCAGCCACCCTTCTCTGATTTGGGGGAGGGGAGCCAAAAACATTCAGTACTTC.

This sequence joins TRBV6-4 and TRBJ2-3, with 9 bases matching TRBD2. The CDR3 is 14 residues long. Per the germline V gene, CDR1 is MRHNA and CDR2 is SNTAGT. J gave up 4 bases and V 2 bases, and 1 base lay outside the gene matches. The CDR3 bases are TGTGCCAGCAGTGACGCGGGGGGGCCAGATACGCAGTATTTT. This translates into CASSDAGGPDTQYF.

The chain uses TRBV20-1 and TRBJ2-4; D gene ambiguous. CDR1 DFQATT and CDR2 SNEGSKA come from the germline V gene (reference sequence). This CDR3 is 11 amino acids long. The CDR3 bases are TGCAGGGCGACCAATCTAAACATTCAGTACTTC. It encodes CRATNLNIQYF.

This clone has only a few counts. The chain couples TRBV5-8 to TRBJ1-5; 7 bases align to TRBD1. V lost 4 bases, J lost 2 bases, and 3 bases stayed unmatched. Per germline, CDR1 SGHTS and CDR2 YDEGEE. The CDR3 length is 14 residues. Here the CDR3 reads CASSRTGGNQPQHF. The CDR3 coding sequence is TGTGCCAGCAGCAGGACAGGAGGCAATCAGCCCCAGCATTTT.

The CDR3 DNA follows: TGTGCCAGCAGCTTAGCGCGTTTGGTCCGATCAACGGGGGGGATCCAAGAGACCCAGTACTTC. Protein: CASSLARLVRSTGGIQETQYF. The rearrangement joins TRBV7-2 to TRBJ2-5, with 8 bases fitting TRBD2. This CDR3 contains 21 residues. Germline V lookup: CDR1 SGHTA, CDR2 FQGNSA. The V gene end was trimmed by 0 bases and the J gene end by 1 base; junction bases not matched to a gene: 19. Based on the CDR3 plus reference TRBV7-2 and TRBJ2-5, the full variable domain is GAGVSQSPSNKVTEKGKDVELRCDPISGHTALYWYRQSLGQGLEFLIYFQGNSAPDKSGLPSDRFSAERTGGSVSTLTIQRTQQEDSAVYLCASSLARLVRSTGGIQETQYFGPGTRLLVL.

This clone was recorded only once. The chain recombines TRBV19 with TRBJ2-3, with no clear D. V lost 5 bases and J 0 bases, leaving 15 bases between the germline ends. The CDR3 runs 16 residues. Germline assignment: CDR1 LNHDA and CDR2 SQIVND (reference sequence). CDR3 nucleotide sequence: TGTGCCAGTAGTTTCGGACGGATCTCTAGCACAGATACGCAGTATTTT. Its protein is CASSFGRISSTDTQYF.

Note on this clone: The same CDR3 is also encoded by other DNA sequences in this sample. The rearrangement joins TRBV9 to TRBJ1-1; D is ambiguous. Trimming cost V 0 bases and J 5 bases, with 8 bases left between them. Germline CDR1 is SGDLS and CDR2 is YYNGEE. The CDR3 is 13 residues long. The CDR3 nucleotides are TGTGCCAGCAGCGTAGGGGGAAGGACTGAAGCTTTCTTT. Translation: CASSVGGRTEAFF.

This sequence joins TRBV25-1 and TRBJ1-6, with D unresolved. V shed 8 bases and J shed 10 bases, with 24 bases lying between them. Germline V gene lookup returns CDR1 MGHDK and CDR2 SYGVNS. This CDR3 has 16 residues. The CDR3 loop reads CASEGIPRRAGSPLHF. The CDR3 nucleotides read TGTGCCAGCGAAGGTATACCGAGAAGGGCCGGCTCACCCCTCCACTTT.